The present entry profiles one T cell receptor beta chain with its context. As yet, its antigen is unknown. This sample's RNA came from whole unsorted tissue. These data originate in a study of tumor and adjacent non-tumor tissue in lung cancer. On the study more broadly: There were some 12 adenocarcinoma, a couple of squamous cell carcinoma and 1 small cell lung cancer cases. Each sample yielded around 4 million productive TCRbeta reads on average.

The CDR3 is 14 amino acids. Germline V gene sequence: CDR1 SGHAT, CDR2 FQNNGV. Trimming stripped 7 bases from V and 4 bases from J, with 17 bases between. Overall study findings and caveats: Patients with more diverse tumor TCRs had worse survival. In normal lung, the top 100 clones were significantly more dominant than in tumor.

A modified ARM-PCR protocol with three rounds of nested PCR amplified TCRbeta. One entry per CDR3 protein results from TCRdb running MiXCR on the multiplex PCR reads. Here the sample spans over 110,000 distinct CDR3 sequences, about 71% being singletons. The sequenced sample consisted of lung tumor tissue. The V call is TRBV11-2, the J call TRBJ2-7, with D possibly TRBD2 on 5 matching bases. The receptor was derived from a man in his sixties with small cell lung cancer. CDR3 DNA: TGTGCCAGCACCGGCGGCATCGGGATATACGAGCAGTACTTC. This codes for CASTGGIGIYEQYF.